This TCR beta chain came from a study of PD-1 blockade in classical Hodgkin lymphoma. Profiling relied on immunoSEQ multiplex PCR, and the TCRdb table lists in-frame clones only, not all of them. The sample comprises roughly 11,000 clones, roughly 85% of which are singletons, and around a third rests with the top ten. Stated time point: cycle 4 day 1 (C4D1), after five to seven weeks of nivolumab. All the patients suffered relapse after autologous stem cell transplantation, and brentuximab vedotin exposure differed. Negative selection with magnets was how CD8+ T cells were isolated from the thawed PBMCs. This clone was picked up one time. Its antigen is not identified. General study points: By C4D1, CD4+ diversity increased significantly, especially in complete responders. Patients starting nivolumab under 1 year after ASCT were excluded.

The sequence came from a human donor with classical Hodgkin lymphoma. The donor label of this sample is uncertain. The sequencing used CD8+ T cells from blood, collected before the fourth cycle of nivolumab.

CDR3 DNA sequence: TGTGCCAGCAGTTACGCAGCCTCCTACGAGCAGTACTTC. It is translated as CASSYAASYEQYF. The chain uses TRBV6-5 and TRBJ2-7; no clear D gene. This CDR3 contains 13 residues. Germline CDR1 reads MNHEY; CDR2 reads SVGAGI. The germline V and J ends were trimmed by 2 bases and 0 bases, with 5 bases remaining between them.